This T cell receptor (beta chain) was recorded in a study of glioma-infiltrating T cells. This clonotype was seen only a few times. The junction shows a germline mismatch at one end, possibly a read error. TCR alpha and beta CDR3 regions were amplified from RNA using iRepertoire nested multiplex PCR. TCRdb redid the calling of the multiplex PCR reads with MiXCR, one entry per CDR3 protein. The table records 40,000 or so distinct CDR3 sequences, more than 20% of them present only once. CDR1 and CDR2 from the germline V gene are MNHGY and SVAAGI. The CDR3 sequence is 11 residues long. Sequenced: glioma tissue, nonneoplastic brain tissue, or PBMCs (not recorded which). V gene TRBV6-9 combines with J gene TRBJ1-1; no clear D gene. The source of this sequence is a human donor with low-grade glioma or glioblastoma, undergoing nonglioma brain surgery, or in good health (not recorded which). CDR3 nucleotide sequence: TGTGCCAGCAGTTACCCCCCCAAAGCCTTCTTT. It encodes CASSYPPKAFF.